This T cell receptor (beta chain) derives from a study of control samples from healthy donors and cancer patients. This CDR3 comprises 20 residues. V dropped 2 bases and J dropped 3; count of bases not matched to a gene: 14. CDR1 and CDR2 from the germline V gene are LGHNA and YNFKEQ. Method: immunoSEQ multiplex PCR; TCRdb's copy keeps in-frame clones and lacks some. The sample shows just over 150,000 clones, over 90% of them seen only once. Sequenced input: blood. V usage is TRBV4-2 and J usage is TRBJ2-4, with 12 nucleotides matching TRBD1. This clonotype was sampled from a man aged 50 to 59 in good health. The CDR3 sequence is CASSQPGQGAQGSGKNIQYF. As DNA, the CDR3 is TGTGCCAGCAGCCAACCGGGACAGGGGGCGCAGGGGTCGGGCAAAAACATTCAGTACTTC.